A selection of T cell receptor beta chains follows, all from one sample in a study of T-cell reconstitution after alpha-beta-depleted transplantation in children. Via MiXCR, TCRdb re-called the PCR reads, giving one row per CDR3 protein. The table lists some 220,000 distinct CDR3 sequences, approximately 11% of them singletons. Sequenced material: PBMCs, taken before TCRalphabeta/CD19-depleted stem cell transplant. These receptors originate from a child younger than two with acute myeloid leukemia, due to receive a stem cell transplant. The CDR3 runs from the conserved cysteine through the conserved F or W. A D gene is named only where the DNA matches it firmly. The size entry is marked missing in some rows and otherwise reads once, few, many or a size class.

j_call v_call d_call clone_size cdr3_nt cdr3_aa
TRBJ2-3 TRBV7-2 - - TGTGCCAGCAGCTCCCGTCCCTTGGAACTATTGCGGTATTTT CASSSRPLELLRYF
TRBJ2-3 TRBV28 TRBD2 many TGTGCCAGCAGTTTGCTAGCGGGAGTAATCGGGAGCACAGATACGCAGTATTTT CASSLLAGVIGSTDTQYF
TRBJ1-2 TRBV5-5 - many TGTGCCAGCCGTCCTTCAATCGGAGACTATGGCTACACCTTC CASRPSIGDYGYTF
TRBJ2-3 TRBV11-3 - many TGTGCCAGCAGCCTCGGACCAGATACGCAGTATTTT CASSLGPDTQYF
TRBJ1-3 TRBV5-1 - many TGCGCCAGCAGCCCTGGGACGTTTGGAAACACCATATATTTT CASSPGTFGNTIYF
TRBJ2-5 TRBV7-9 - many TGTGCCAGCAGCTTAGCGCTTGGGAGCGAGACCCAGTACTTC CASSLALGSETQYF
TRBJ1-2 TRBV2 - many TGTGCCAGCAGTGAGGGACCGCTCCTCTATGGCTACACCTTC CASSEGPLLYGYTF
TRBJ2-7 TRBV28 TRBD2 few TGTGCCAGCAGTTTAGAGCGGGAGTTCAACGAGCAGTACTTC CASSLEREFNEQYF
TRBJ2-3 TRBV7-2 - many TGTGCCAGCAGGAGCGCTAGCACAGATACGCAGTATTTT CASRSASTDTQYF
TRBJ1-1 TRBV6-5 - - TGTGCCAGCAGTTATTCAACGGGACACTGGTACACTGAAGCTTTCTTT CASSYSTGHWYTEAFF
TRBJ1-1 TRBV30 TRBD1 many TGTGCCTGGAGTGTAGGTGGGACAGGGCGGAACACTGAAGCTTTCTTT CAWSVGGTGRNTEAFF
TRBJ1-1 TRBV12-3/TRBV12-4 - many TGTGCCAGCACTCTTCTGAACACTGAAGCTTTCTTT CASTLLNTEAFF
TRBJ2-5 TRBV2 - many TGTGCCAGCAGTGGGTCCGTTGGGGCGCCGACCTACTTC CASSGSVGAPTYF
TRBJ2-1 TRBV5-6 - few TGTGCCAGCAGCATGGAGGTTTACAATGAGCAGTTCTTC CASSMEVYNEQFF
TRBJ1-5 TRBV30 - few TGTGCCTGGAGCCACAGGCCAGCGGAGCCCCAGCATTTT CAWSHRPAEPQHF
TRBJ2-7 TRBV12-3/TRBV12-4 TRBD1 many TGTGCCAGCAGCCTTCAAGACAGGGCCTACGAGCAGTACTTC CASSLQDRAYEQYF
TRBJ1-6 TRBV6-5 - - TGTGCCAGCAGTTATACGAGTTCACCCCTCCACTTT CASSYTSSPLHF
TRBJ2-5 TRBV6-1 TRBD1 many TGTGCCAGCACCGCCCCGGACAGGCTAGAGACCCAGTACTTC CASTAPDRLETQYF
TRBJ2-7 TRBV20-1 TRBD1 many TGCAGTGCTAGGGACAGGGACCGATCCTACGAGCAGTACTTC CSARDRDRSYEQYF
TRBJ1-2 TRBV29-1 TRBD1 many TGCAGCGTTCGACAGGGTGATATTGGCTACACCTTC CSVRQGDIGYTF
TRBJ1-2 TRBV5-1 - many TGCGCCAGCACAGGGATGATCGGCTATGGCTACACCTTC CASTGMIGYGYTF
TRBJ1-1 TRBV27 - - TGTGCCAGCATCAACTGGGGCGCTTCTCAAGCGTTCTTT CASINWGASQAFF
TRBJ2-3 TRBV24-1 TRBD2 - TGTGCCACCAGCGGATCTAGAGCGGGAGGGCCCGGTACGCAGTATTTT CATSGSRAGGPGTQYF
TRBJ2-1 TRBV20-1 TRBD2 - TGCAGTGCTAGGGGGACTAGCGGGATGAACAATGAGCAGTTCTTC CSARGTSGMNNEQFF
TRBJ2-1 TRBV2 TRBD1 many TGTGCCAGCAGTGAAGCGAGGGGGACAGTGGAGCAGTTCTTC CASSEARGTVEQFF
TRBJ2-7 TRBV28 TRBD1 - TGTGCCAGCAGCTCGGGACAGGGGAGAGTATACGAGCAGTACTTC CASSSGQGRVYEQYF
TRBJ2-2 TRBV5-1 - few TGCGCCAGCAGCCAATTTGGGGGCACCAACACCGGGGAGCTGTTTTTT CASSQFGGTNTGELFF
TRBJ1-6 TRBV5-1 - many TGCGCCAGCAGCTTGGCCTCTAGCGGGACATCGGACAGCTCCTATAATTCACCCCTCCACTTT CASSLASSGTSDSSYNSPLHF
TRBJ2-1 TRBV2 TRBD2 few TGTGCCGCAGCGGGAGGGGGCTACAATGAGCAGTTCTTC CAAAGGGYNEQFF
TRBJ2-1 TRBV18 - many TGTGCCAGCTCACCACGGAGTCCGGGCAATGAGCAGTTCTTC CASSPRSPGNEQFF
TRBJ2-7 TRBV5-1 TRBD1 - TGCGCCAGCAGCTTTCCGGGACAGTCCTTCGAGCAGCACTTC CASSFPGQSFEQHF
TRBJ1-5 TRBV28 TRBD1 once TGTGCCACCTGGACAGGTTATAACAATCAGCCCCAGCATTTT CATWTGYNNQPQHF
TRBJ1-1 TRBV7-9 - many TGTGCCAGCAGTTTGGCCCCGAACACTGAAGCTTTCTTT CASSLAPNTEAFF
TRBJ2-2 TRBV24-1 TRBD1 many TGTGCCACCGGGACAGAGAACACCGGGGAGCTGTTTTTT CATGTENTGELFF
TRBJ2-1 TRBV20-1 TRBD2 few TGCAGTGCTAGAGATGTGATAGCGGGAGTCTATTACAATGAGCAGTTCTTC CSARDVIAGVYYNEQFF
TRBJ1-6 TRBV7-9 - many TGTGCCAGCAGCCAGGGGCCAGGAGATAATTCACCCCTCCACTTT CASSQGPGDNSPLHF
TRBJ2-3 TRBV11-1 - many TGTGCCAGCAGCCGGAGGGCAGATACGCAGTATTTT CASSRRADTQYF
TRBJ2-3 TRBV7-9 - many TGTGCCAGCAACTTGGGGGTTCCAGATACGCAGTATTTT CASNLGVPDTQYF
TRBJ1-4 TRBV5-8 - many TGTGCCAGCAGCTTGGATAAGTTTGAAAAACTGTTTTTT CASSLDKFEKLFF
TRBJ2-3 TRBV11-1 - many TGTGCCAGCAGTTATCGGACCCTCCTATATGCTCACCACCTGGATACGCAGTATTTT CASSYRTLLYAHHLDTQYF
TRBJ1-5 TRBV10-3 TRBD1 many TGTGCCATCAGTGACCCTGGACAGGGCGGGCAGCCCCAGCATTTT CAISDPGQGGQPQHF
TRBJ2-1 TRBV4-3 - few TGCGCCAGCAGCCAAGAGGTTCGTGGTGAGCAGTTCTTC CASSQEVRGEQFF
TRBJ2-7 TRBV10-3 TRBD1 - TGTGCCATCAGTGAGGGACAGGGTGTATACAAGCAGTACTTC CAISEGQGVYKQYF
TRBJ1-4 TRBV20-1 - few TGCAGTGCGCCAGGGTTTGGTAATGAAAAACTGTTTTTT CSAPGFGNEKLFF
TRBJ1-2 TRBV28 TRBD1 - TGTGCCAGCAGTCTGACAGGGGCGGCCTTTGACTATGGCTACACCTTC CASSLTGAAFDYGYTF